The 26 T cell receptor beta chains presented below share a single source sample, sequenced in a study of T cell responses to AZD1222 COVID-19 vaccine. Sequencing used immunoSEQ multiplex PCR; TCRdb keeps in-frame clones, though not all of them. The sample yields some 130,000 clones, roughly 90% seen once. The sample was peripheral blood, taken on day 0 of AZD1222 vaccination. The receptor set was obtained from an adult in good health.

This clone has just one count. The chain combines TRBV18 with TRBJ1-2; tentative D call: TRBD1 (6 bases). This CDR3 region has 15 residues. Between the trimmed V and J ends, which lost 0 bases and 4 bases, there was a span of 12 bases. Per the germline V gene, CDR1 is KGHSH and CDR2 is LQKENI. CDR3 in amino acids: CASSPPSQGGYGYTF. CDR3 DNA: TGTGCCAGCTCACCACCGTCACAGGGCGGCTATGGCTACACCTTC.

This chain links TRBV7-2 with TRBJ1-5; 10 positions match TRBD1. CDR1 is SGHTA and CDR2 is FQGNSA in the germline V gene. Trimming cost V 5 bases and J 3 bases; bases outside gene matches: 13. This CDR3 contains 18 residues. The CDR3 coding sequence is TGTGCCAGCAGCGCCCACGCCTCCGGGACAGGGGACAATCAGCCCCAGCATTTT. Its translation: CASSAHASGTGDNQPQHF.

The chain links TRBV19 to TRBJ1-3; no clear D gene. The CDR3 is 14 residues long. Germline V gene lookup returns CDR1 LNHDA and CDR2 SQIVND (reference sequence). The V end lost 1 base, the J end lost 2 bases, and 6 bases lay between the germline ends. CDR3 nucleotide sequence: TGTGCCAGTAGTATAGGTACGGCTGGAAACACCATATATTTT. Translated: CASSIGTAGNTIYF.

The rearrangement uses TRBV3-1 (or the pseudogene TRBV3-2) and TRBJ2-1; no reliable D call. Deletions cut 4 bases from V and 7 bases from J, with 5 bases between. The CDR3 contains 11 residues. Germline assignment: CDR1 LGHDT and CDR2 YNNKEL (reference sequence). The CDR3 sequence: CASSLPNEQFF. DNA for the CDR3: TGTGCCAGCAGCCTCCCAAATGAGCAGTTCTTC.

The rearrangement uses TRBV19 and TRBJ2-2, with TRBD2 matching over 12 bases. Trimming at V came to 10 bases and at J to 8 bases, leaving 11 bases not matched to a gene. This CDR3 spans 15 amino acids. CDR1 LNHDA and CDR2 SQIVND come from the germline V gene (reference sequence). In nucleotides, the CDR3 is TGTGCCATTACCGGGACTAGCGGGCCAGGGGGGGAGCTGTTTTTT. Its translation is CAITGTSGPGGELFF. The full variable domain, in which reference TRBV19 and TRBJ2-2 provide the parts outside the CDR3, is DGGITQSPKYLFRKEGQNVTLSCEQNLNHDAMYWYRQDPGQGLRLIYYSQIVNDFQKGDIAEGYSVSREKKESFPLTVTSAQKNPTAFYLCAITGTSGPGGELFFGEGSRLTVL.

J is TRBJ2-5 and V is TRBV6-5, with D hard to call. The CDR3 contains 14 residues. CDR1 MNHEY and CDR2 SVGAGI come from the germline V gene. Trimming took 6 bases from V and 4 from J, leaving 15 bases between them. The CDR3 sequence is CASSPDSVRETQYF. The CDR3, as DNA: TGTGCCAGCAGCCCGGATTCTGTTCGAGAGACCCAGTACTTC.

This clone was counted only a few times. CDR3 nucleotides: TGTGCCAGCAGTCGACGAGGGGACGGGAATTCACCCCTCCACTTT. Its protein is CASSRRGDGNSPLHF. The chain combines TRBV6-4 with TRBJ1-6; a possible D gene is TRBD1 (5 bases). CDR1 is MRHNA, CDR2 SNTAGT, per germline. The CDR3 loop spans 15 amino acids. The germline V and J ends were trimmed by 5 bases and 7 bases, with 15 bases remaining between them.

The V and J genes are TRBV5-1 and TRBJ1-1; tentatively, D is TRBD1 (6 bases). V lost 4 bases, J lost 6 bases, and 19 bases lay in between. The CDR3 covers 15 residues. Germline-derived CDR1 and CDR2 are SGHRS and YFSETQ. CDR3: CASSTGTQGRSEAFF. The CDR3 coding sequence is TGCGCCAGCAGCACTGGCACGCAGGGGAGGTCTGAAGCTTTCTTT.

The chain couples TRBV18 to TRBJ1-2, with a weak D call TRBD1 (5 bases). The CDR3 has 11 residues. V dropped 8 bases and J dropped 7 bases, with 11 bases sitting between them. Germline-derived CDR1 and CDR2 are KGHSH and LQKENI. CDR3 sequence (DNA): TGTGCCAGCACATCCGGGGGTGGCTACACCTTC. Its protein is CASTSGGGYTF.

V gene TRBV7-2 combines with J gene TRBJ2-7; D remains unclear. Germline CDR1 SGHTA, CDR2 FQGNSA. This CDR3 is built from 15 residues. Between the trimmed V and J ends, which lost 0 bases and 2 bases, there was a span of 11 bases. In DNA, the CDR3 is TGTGCCAGCAGCTTAGCCCCCTTAGAAACCTACGAGCAGTACTTC. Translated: CASSLAPLETYEQYF.

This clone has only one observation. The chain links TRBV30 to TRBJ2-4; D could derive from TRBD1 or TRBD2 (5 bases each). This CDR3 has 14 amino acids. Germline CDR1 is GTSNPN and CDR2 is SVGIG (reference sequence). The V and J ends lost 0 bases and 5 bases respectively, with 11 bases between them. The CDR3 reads CAWSVRGVENIQYF. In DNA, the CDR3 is TGTGCCTGGAGTGTAAGGGGAGTGGAAAACATTCAGTACTTC.

The CDR3 region has the DNA TGTGCCAGCAGTTGGCCGGGACAGTTGGACCAGCCCCAGCATTTT. Translating it yields CASSWPGQLDQPQHF. The chain employs TRBV28 and TRBJ1-5, with 7 positions matching TRBD1. There are 15 residues in the CDR3. Losses at the gene ends were 4 bases for V and 7 bases for J; bases not matched to a gene: 10. Germline CDR1 is MDHEN and CDR2 is SYDVKM. Together with reference TRBV28 and TRBJ1-5, the CDR3 gives the full variable domain: DVKVTQSSRYLVKRTGEKVFLECVQDMDHENMFWYRQDPGLGLRLIYFSYDVKMKEKGDIPEGYSVSREKKERFSLILESASTNQTSMYLCASSWPGQLDQPQHFGDGTRLSIL.

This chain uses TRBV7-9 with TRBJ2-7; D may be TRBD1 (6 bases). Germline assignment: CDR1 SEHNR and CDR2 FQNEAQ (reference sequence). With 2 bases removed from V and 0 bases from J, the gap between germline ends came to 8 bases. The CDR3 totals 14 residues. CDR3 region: CASSLTGSSYEQYF. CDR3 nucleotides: TGTGCCAGCAGCTTAACAGGGAGCTCCTACGAGCAGTACTTC.

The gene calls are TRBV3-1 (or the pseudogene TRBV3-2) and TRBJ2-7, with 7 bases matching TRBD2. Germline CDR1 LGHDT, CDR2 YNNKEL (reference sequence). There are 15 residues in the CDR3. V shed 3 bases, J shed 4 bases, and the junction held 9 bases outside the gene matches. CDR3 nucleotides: TGTGCCAGCAGCCATGTGGGAGGGCTCGAGTACGAGCAGTACTTC. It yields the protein CASSHVGGLEYEQYF.

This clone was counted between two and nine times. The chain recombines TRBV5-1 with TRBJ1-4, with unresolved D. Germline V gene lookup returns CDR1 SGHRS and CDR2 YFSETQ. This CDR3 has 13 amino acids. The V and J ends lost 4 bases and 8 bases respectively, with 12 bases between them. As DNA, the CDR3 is TGCGCCAGCAGCGAGAGTAGAGGGGAAAAACTGTTTTTT. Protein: CASSESRGEKLFF.

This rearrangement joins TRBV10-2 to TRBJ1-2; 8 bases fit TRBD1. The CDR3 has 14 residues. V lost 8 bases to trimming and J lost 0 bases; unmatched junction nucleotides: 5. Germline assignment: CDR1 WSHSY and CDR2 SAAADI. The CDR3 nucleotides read TGCGCCAGCTTGGACAGGGATCCTAACTATGGCTACACCTTC. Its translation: CASLDRDPNYGYTF.

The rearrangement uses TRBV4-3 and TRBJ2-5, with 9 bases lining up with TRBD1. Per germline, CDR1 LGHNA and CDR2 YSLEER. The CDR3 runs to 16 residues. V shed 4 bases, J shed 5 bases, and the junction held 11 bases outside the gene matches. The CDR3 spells CASSRGTGGRLETQYF. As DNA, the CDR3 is TGCGCCAGCAGCCGAGGTACAGGGGGCAGGTTGGAGACCCAGTACTTC.

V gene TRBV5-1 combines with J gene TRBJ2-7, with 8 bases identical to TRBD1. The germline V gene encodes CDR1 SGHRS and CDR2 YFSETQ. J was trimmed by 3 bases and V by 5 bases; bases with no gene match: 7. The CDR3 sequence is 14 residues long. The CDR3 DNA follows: TGCGCCAGCAGTCGCTCAGGGGGCCACTACGAGCAGTACTTC. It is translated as CASSRSGGHYEQYF.

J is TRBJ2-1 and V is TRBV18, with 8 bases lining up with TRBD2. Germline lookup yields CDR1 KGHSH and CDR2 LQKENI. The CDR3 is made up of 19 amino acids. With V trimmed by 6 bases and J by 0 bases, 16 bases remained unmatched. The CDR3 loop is CASSWGPGGGESSYNEQFF. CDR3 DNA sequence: TGTGCCAGCTCTTGGGGACCGGGAGGGGGAGAAAGCTCCTACAATGAGCAGTTCTTC.

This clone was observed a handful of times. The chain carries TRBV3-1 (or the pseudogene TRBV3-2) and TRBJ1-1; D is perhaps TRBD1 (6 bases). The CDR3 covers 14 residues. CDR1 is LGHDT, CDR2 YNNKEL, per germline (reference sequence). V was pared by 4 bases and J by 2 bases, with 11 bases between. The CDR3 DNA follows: TGTGCCAGCAGCCCCTCGGGGGCCAACACTGAAGCTTTCTTT. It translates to CASSPSGANTEAFF.

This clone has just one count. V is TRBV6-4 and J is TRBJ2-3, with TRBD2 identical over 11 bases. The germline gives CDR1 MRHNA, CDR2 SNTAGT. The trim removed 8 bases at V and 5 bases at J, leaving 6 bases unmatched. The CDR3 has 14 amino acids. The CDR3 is CASGSGRDKDTQYF. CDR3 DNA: TGTGCCAGCGGTAGCGGGAGGGACAAAGATACGCAGTATTTT.

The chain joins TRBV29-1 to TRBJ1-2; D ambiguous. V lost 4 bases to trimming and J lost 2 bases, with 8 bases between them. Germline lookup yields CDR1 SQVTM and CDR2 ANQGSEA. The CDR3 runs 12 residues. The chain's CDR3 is CSVGKPNYGYTF. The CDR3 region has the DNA TGCAGCGTTGGTAAGCCAAACTATGGCTACACCTTC.

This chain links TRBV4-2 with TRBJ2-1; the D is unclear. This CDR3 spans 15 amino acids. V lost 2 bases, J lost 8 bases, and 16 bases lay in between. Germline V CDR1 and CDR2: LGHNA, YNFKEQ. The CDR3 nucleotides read TGTGCCAGCAGCCAATCCCTTCTAAATCCGGATGAGCAGTTCTTC. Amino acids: CASSQSLLNPDEQFF.

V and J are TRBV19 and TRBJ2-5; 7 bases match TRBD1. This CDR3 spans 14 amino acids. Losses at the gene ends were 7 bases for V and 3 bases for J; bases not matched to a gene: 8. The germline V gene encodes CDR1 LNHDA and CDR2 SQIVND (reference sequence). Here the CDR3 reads CASTPPGTEETQYF. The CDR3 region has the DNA TGTGCCAGTACCCCCCCCGGGACAGAAGAGACCCAGTACTTC. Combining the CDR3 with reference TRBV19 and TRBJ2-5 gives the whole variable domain DGGITQSPKYLFRKEGQNVTLSCEQNLNHDAMYWYRQDPGQGLRLIYYSQIVNDFQKGDIAEGYSVSREKKESFPLTVTSAQKNPTAFYLCASTPPGTEETQYFGPGTRLLVL.

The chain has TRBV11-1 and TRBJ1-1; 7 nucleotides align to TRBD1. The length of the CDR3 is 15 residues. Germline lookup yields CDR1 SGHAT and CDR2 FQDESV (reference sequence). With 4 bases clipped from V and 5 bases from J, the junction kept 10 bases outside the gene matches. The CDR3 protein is CASSSRLTGITEAFF. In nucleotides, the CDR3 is TGTGCCAGCAGCTCCCGGTTGACAGGGATAACTGAAGCTTTCTTT.

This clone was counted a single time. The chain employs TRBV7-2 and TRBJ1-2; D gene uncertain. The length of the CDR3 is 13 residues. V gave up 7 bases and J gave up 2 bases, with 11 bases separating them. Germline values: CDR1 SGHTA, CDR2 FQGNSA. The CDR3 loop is CASTLQTNYGYTF. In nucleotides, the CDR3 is TGTGCCAGCACCCTACAGACCAACTATGGCTACACCTTC. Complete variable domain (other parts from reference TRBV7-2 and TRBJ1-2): GAGVSQSPSNKVTEKGKDVELRCDPISGHTALYWYRQSLGQGLEFLIYFQGNSAPDKSGLPSDRFSAERTGGSVSTLTIQRTQQEDSAVYLCASTLQTNYGYTFGSGTRLTVV.